Listed below are T cell receptor beta chains from one sample, sequenced in a study of T cell responses to AZD1222 COVID-19 vaccine. Produced via immunoSEQ multiplex PCR; TCRdb's table is partial and in-frame only. The top ten hold more than 4% of the sample, which has about 94,000 clones, 75% to 90% seen once. Sequenced material: peripheral blood, taken 28 days after the second AZD1222 dose. Receptors originate from an adult who received the AZD1222 COVID-19 vaccine. Both conserved end residues are part of each CDR3. Each record gives: V gene, clone size, J gene, D gene, CDR3 protein, CDR3 DNA. D genes are given only for firm matches. Part of the rows lack a size; the others show once, few, many or a class for expanded clones.

v_call: TRBV27
clone_size: -
j_call: TRBJ1-1
d_call: -
cdr3_aa: CASSSPTKMTSLNTEAFF
cdr3_nt: TGTGCCAGCAGTTCCCCAACGAAAATGACTAGTTTGAACACTGAAGCTTTCTTT

v_call: TRBV6-6
clone_size: -
j_call: TRBJ1-6
d_call: -
cdr3_aa: CASSPSAGSHNSPLHF
cdr3_nt: TGTGCCAGCAGTCCTTCCGCCGGATCCCATAATTCACCCCTCCACTTT

v_call: TRBV28
clone_size: -
j_call: TRBJ2-7
d_call: -
cdr3_aa: CASSLISGTFSYEQYF
cdr3_nt: TGTGCCAGCAGTTTAATATCAGGGACGTTCTCCTACGAGCAGTACTTC

v_call: TRBV6-5
clone_size: -
j_call: TRBJ1-4
d_call: TRBD1
cdr3_aa: CASSYSVDRINEKLFF
cdr3_nt: TGTGCCAGCAGTTACTCGGTGGACAGGATTAATGAAAAACTGTTTTTT

v_call: TRBV2
clone_size: few
j_call: TRBJ2-7
d_call: -
cdr3_aa: CASSDILPSSYEQYF
cdr3_nt: TGTGCCAGCAGTGATATTCTTCCGAGCTCCTACGAGCAGTACTTC

v_call: TRBV19
clone_size: -
j_call: TRBJ2-7
d_call: -
cdr3_aa: CASSPGADTAYEQYF
cdr3_nt: TGTGCCAGTTCGCCGGGGGCGGACACCGCCTACGAGCAGTACTTC

v_call: TRBV7-8
clone_size: -
j_call: TRBJ1-3
d_call: TRBD1
cdr3_aa: CASSTQTGLGNTIYF
cdr3_nt: TGTGCCAGCAGCACGCAGACAGGGCTCGGGAACACCATATATTTT

v_call: TRBV2
clone_size: -
j_call: TRBJ1-1
d_call: TRBD1
cdr3_aa: CASRFRTGISTEAFF
cdr3_nt: TGTGCCAGCAGATTCAGGACAGGCATAAGCACTGAAGCTTTCTTT

v_call: TRBV15
clone_size: few
j_call: TRBJ2-5
d_call: TRBD2
cdr3_aa: CATSGALGTSDQETQYF
cdr3_nt: TGTGCCACCAGCGGCGCCTTAGGGACTAGCGACCAAGAGACCCAGTACTTC

v_call: TRBV2
clone_size: -
j_call: TRBJ1-5
d_call: -
cdr3_aa: CASSDSGEEQPQHF
cdr3_nt: TGTGCCAGCAGTGATTCAGGGGAGGAACAGCCCCAGCATTTT

v_call: TRBV5-1
clone_size: -
j_call: TRBJ1-2
d_call: -
cdr3_aa: CASSLPTEPNYGYTF
cdr3_nt: TGCGCCAGCAGCCTTCCGACGGAGCCTAACTATGGCTACACCTTC

v_call: TRBV21-1
clone_size: -
j_call: TRBJ2-7
d_call: -
cdr3_aa: CASSKGRDRRSYEQYF
cdr3_nt: TGTGCCAGCAGCAAAGGCAGGGATAGAAGATCCTACGAGCAGTACTTC

v_call: TRBV2
clone_size: -
j_call: TRBJ1-2
d_call: -
cdr3_aa: CASRGQGMQGYTF
cdr3_nt: TGTGCCAGCAGGGGGCAGGGAATGCAAGGCTACACCTTC

v_call: TRBV19
clone_size: -
j_call: TRBJ2-5
d_call: -
cdr3_aa: CASSIAGEETQYF
cdr3_nt: TGTGCCAGTAGTATAGCGGGGGAAGAGACCCAGTACTTC

v_call: TRBV20-1
clone_size: -
j_call: TRBJ1-4
d_call: -
cdr3_aa: CSAQPGEKLFF
cdr3_nt: TGCAGTGCCCAACCTGGGGAAAAACTGTTTTTT

v_call: TRBV19
clone_size: -
j_call: TRBJ1-5
d_call: TRBD1
cdr3_aa: CASRKTGGKVNQPQHF
cdr3_nt: TGTGCCAGTAGGAAAACAGGGGGTAAGGTCAATCAGCCCCAGCATTTT

v_call: TRBV11-2
clone_size: -
j_call: TRBJ2-5
d_call: -
cdr3_aa: CASSFDSQETQYF
cdr3_nt: TGTGCCAGCAGCTTCGACAGCCAAGAGACCCAGTACTTC

v_call: TRBV15
clone_size: -
j_call: TRBJ1-6
d_call: TRBD1
cdr3_aa: CATSGPGTGVSPLHF
cdr3_nt: TGTGCCACCAGCGGACCCGGGACAGGGGTATCACCCCTCCACTTT

v_call: TRBV5-1
clone_size: -
j_call: TRBJ1-6
d_call: TRBD1
cdr3_aa: CASSSGQGGNSPLHF
cdr3_nt: TGCGCCAGCAGTTCGGGACAGGGTGGCAATTCACCCCTCCACTTT

v_call: TRBV6-1
clone_size: -
j_call: TRBJ2-1
d_call: -
cdr3_aa: CASSDPRGISYNEQFF
cdr3_nt: TGTGCCAGCAGTGACCCGCGGGGTATCTCCTACAATGAGCAGTTCTTC

v_call: TRBV30
clone_size: -
j_call: TRBJ2-7
d_call: -
cdr3_aa: CAWSYRDNYEQYF
cdr3_nt: TGTGCCTGGAGTTACCGGGACAACTACGAGCAGTACTTC

v_call: TRBV2
clone_size: -
j_call: TRBJ2-2
d_call: TRBD2
cdr3_aa: CASSPLGLAVANTGELFF
cdr3_nt: TGTGCCAGCAGCCCTTTGGGCCTAGCGGTAGCGAACACCGGGGAGCTGTTTTTT

v_call: TRBV13
clone_size: -
j_call: TRBJ2-3
d_call: -
cdr3_aa: CASSTEGGYSSTDTQYF
cdr3_nt: TGTGCCAGCAGCACGGAAGGGGGGTATTCTAGCACAGATACGCAGTATTTT

v_call: TRBV25-1
clone_size: -
j_call: TRBJ1-6
d_call: -
cdr3_aa: CASSEFGGKGSPLHF
cdr3_nt: TGTGCCAGCAGTGAATTTGGGGGGAAGGGTTCACCCCTCCACTTT

v_call: TRBV5-5
clone_size: -
j_call: TRBJ1-5
d_call: -
cdr3_aa: CASSLGAGPGQPQHF
cdr3_nt: TGTGCCAGCAGCTTGGGCGCGGGCCCGGGTCAGCCCCAGCATTTT

v_call: TRBV5-8
clone_size: once
j_call: TRBJ1-5
d_call: -
cdr3_aa: CASRGGSQPQHF
cdr3_nt: TGTGCCAGCAGGGGAGGGAGTCAGCCCCAGCATTTT

v_call: TRBV24-1
clone_size: -
j_call: TRBJ1-4
d_call: TRBD1
cdr3_aa: CATSDSRQGGEKLFF
cdr3_nt: TGTGCCACCAGTGATTCCCGACAGGGTGGTGAAAAACTGTTTTTT

v_call: TRBV20-1
clone_size: -
j_call: TRBJ1-1
d_call: -
cdr3_aa: CSARQPSEAFF
cdr3_nt: TGCAGTGCTCGACAGCCTAGCGAAGCTTTCTTT

v_call: TRBV18
clone_size: -
j_call: TRBJ1-2
d_call: TRBD1
cdr3_aa: CASSPFQLPDRDGYTF
cdr3_nt: TGTGCCAGCTCACCATTTCAACTCCCGGACAGGGACGGCTACACCTTC

v_call: TRBV30
clone_size: -
j_call: TRBJ2-1
d_call: TRBD2
cdr3_aa: CAWKTDPREGAHHNEQFF
cdr3_nt: TGTGCCTGGAAAACTGACCCCAGGGAGGGAGCCCACCACAATGAGCAGTTCTTC